This record looks at one T cell receptor (beta chain) sequence and its context. For recovered donors of Cohort 3, there were two negative PCRs, clearance, or symptom resolution. Trimming removed 0 bases at V and 1 base at J, with 7 bases between. This CDR3 has 14 amino acids. From germline, CDR1 is SGHDT and CDR2 YYEEEE. Measured with immunoSEQ multiplex PCR; TCRdb has only the in-frame clones, and not every one. The table lists just over 150,000 clones, approximately 87% of them singletons. This sample is part of a study of blood T cell repertoires in COVID-19. Study background: Sample material is recorded as cDNA or gDNA derived from T cells, B-cell-depleted T cells, or PBMCs.

The chain employs TRBV5-6 and TRBJ2-5; no reliable D call. The sequencing input was PBMCs or T cells enriched from blood (not recorded which). This sequence originates from a woman aged 50 to 65 who had recovered from COVID-19. DNA of the CDR3: TGTGCCAGCAGCTTGGGGAACAGCCAAGAGACCCAGTACTTC. The encoded protein is CASSLGNSQETQYF.